Listed here is a single T cell receptor (beta chain). The target antigen is unknown. The entry originates in a study of T cells expressing NK-cell markers. Study background: It was sorted CD3+CD56-NKG2C+, CD3+CD56+NKG2C- and CD3+CD56+NKG2C+ T cells that provided the TCR beta repertoires.

Points from the study as a whole: Roughly 1.0-8% of CD8+ T cells in 6 or 7 donors belonged to dominant NKG2C+ clonotypes.

The CDR3 consists of 14 residues. Germline V lookup: CDR1 PRHDT, CDR2 FYEKMQ (reference sequence). Each CDR3 protein gets one entry in TCRdb, which reprocessed the 5' RACE reads and gives no DNA. Here the sample table reports some 150,000 distinct CDR3 sequences. The sequenced sample consisted of blood T cells: a sorted CD56 or NKG2C T cell subset, CD4+ or CD8+ T cells, or bulk PBMC T cells (not recorded which). J is TRBJ2-3 and V is TRBV13; TCRdb calls TRBD1, which cannot be checked without DNA. This clonotype was sampled from a woman in her 50s in good health. The chain's CDR3 is CASSSRVARDTQYF.